Listed here are 28 T cell receptor beta chains from one sample, sequenced in a study of beta chain features in type 1 diabetes. The authors reverse transcribed all of the isolated RNA, so sequencing captured expressed TCRB transcripts. TCRdb's table, derived via immunoSEQ multiplex PCR, lists solely in-frame clones and lacks some. This sample carries under 500,000 clones, 25% to 35% of them seen once, and the ten largest clones take more than 0.055%. The sequencing input was naive CD4+ T cells from blood. The receptors originated from a man in his late teens or twenties in good health.

The rearrangement joins TRBV25-1 to TRBJ2-5; D gene ambiguous. V was shortened by 6 bases and J by 5 bases, with 16 bases between the two germline ends. The germline gives CDR1 MGHDK, CDR2 SYGVNS. The length of the CDR3 is 14 residues. Here the CDR3 reads CASSPADQRETQYF. The CDR3, as DNA: TGTGCCAGCAGCCCGGCGGATCAACGGGAGACCCAGTACTTC.

The chain joins TRBV29-1 to TRBJ2-1, with a weak D call TRBD2 (5 bases). Trimming cost V 6 bases and J 9 bases, with 9 bases left between them. Germline V gene data show CDR1 as SQVTM and CDR2 as ANQGSEA. CDR3 size: 10 residues. The CDR3: CSVGDFEQFF. CDR3 coding DNA: TGCAGCGTCGGGGATTTTGAGCAGTTCTTC.

This chain uses TRBV27 with TRBJ2-6, with 9 bases fitting TRBD1. Germline trimming cut 6 bases from V and 2 bases from J; bases unmatched to any gene: 14. CDR3 length: 19 residues. Germline loops: CDR1 MNHEY, CDR2 SMNVEV (reference sequence). In DNA form, the CDR3 reads TGTGCCAGCAGCCCCACCCGGGACAGGGCGATCCCTGGGGCCAACGTCCTGACTTTC. It yields the protein CASSPTRDRAIPGANVLTF.

This chain uses TRBV9 with TRBJ1-1; no clear D. Trimming removed 0 bases from V and 1 base from J, with 7 bases in between. The CDR3 contains 14 residues. The V gene's germline CDR1 is SGDLS and CDR2 YYNGEE. For the CDR3, the DNA is TGTGCCAGCAGCGTAGCCCCAGAGAACACTGAAGCTTTCTTT. Translated, it gives CASSVAPENTEAFF. Full variable domain (outside the CDR3, taken from reference TRBV9 and TRBJ1-1): DSGVTQTPKHLITATGQRVTLRCSPRSGDLSVYWYQQSLDQGLQFLIQYYNGEERAKGNILERFSAQQFPDLHSELNLSSLELGDSALYFCASSVAPENTEAFFGQGTRLTVV.

The chain uses TRBV27 and TRBJ2-2; maybe TRBD1 (6 bases). The CDR3 loop spans 13 amino acids. Germline-derived CDR1 and CDR2 are MNHEY and SMNVEV (reference sequence). Deletions cut 5 bases from V and 7 bases from J, with 11 bases between. CDR3 sequence: CASSTGRSGELFF. The CDR3, as DNA: TGTGCCAGCAGTACAGGGCGCAGCGGGGAGCTGTTTTTT.

This clone turned up a few times. This chain links TRBV30 with TRBJ1-3; no reliable D call. The CDR3 length is 12 residues. V lost 1 base, J lost 4 bases, and 5 bases lay in between. CDR1 GTSNPN and CDR2 SVGIG come from the germline V gene (reference sequence). DNA for the CDR3: TGTGCCTGGAGTGCGCAGGGAAACACCATATATTTT. Protein sequence: CAWSAQGNTIYF.

The chain uses TRBV29-1 and TRBJ1-1; TRBD1 matches 7 bases. In germline, CDR1 is SQVTM, CDR2 ANQGSEA. The V gene end was trimmed by 4 bases and the J gene end by 8 bases; junction bases not matched to a gene: 16. This CDR3 is 15 amino acids long. The CDR3 spells CSVAGDSGRWGEAFF. The DNA for the CDR3 is TGCAGCGTTGCAGGGGACAGCGGTAGGTGGGGAGAAGCTTTCTTT.

The J gene is TRBJ2-2, the V gene TRBV19, with TRBD2 matching over 8 bases. Germline loops: CDR1 LNHDA, CDR2 SQIVND (reference sequence). The J segment lost 7 bases and the V segment lost 10 bases, leaving 14 bases of the junction unmatched. This CDR3 comprises 15 residues. Written as DNA, the CDR3 is TGTGCCACCCGCCCAAGCGGGAGAATCGGCGGGGAGCTGTTTTTT. Amino acids: CATRPSGRIGGELFF.

V is TRBV7-9 and J is TRBJ2-7, with 8 bases aligning to TRBD1. V trimming: 3 bases; J trimming: 4 bases; junction bases outside the gene matches: 2. Germline V gene data show CDR1 as SEHNR and CDR2 as FQNEAQ (reference sequence). The CDR3 extends over 13 amino acids. Here the CDR3 reads CASSFDRGYEQYF. Here the CDR3 DNA reads TGTGCCAGCAGCTTTGACAGGGGATACGAGCAGTACTTC.

This clone was recorded a few times. The V gene is TRBV29-1, the J gene TRBJ1-2, with 10 bases matching TRBD1. The CDR3 extends over 15 amino acids. The V gene's germline CDR1 is SQVTM and CDR2 ANQGSEA. V gave up 3 bases and J gave up 4 bases; unmatched junction bases: 8. The CDR3 nucleotides are TGCAGCGTTGAGCAGGGGGGACAGGGGACCTATGGCTACACCTTC. Translating gives CSVEQGGQGTYGYTF.

The rearrangement links TRBV30 to TRBJ1-5; D not certain. The CDR3 consists of 13 residues. Germline CDR1 reads GTSNPN; CDR2 reads SVGIG (reference sequence). Trimming pared 2 bases from V and 4 bases from J, leaving 9 bases between. The chain's CDR3 is CAWSWKGNQPQHF. CDR3 DNA: TGTGCCTGGAGTTGGAAGGGAAATCAGCCCCAGCATTTT.

J is TRBJ2-3 and V is TRBV10-3; 8 nucleotides align to TRBD2. Germline lookup yields CDR1 ENHRY and CDR2 SYGVKD. The CDR3 contains 14 residues. Trimming at V came to 6 bases and at J to 0 bases, leaving 2 bases not matched to a gene. The CDR3 DNA is TGTGCCATCAGATCTAGCGGGAGCACAGATACGCAGTATTTT. It yields the protein CAIRSSGSTDTQYF.

This clone was recorded a few times. The chain joins TRBV9 to TRBJ2-3; D gene uncertain. The CDR3 totals 15 residues. Germline V lookup: CDR1 SGDLS, CDR2 YYNGEE. V was cut by 4 bases and J by 1 base, with 13 bases left in between. This CDR3 reads CASSSDGKRTDTQYF. CDR3 DNA: TGTGCCAGCAGCTCAGACGGAAAACGCACAGATACGCAGTATTTT. The variable domain in full, with the rest retrieved from reference TRBV9 and TRBJ2-3, is DSGVTQTPKHLITATGQRVTLRCSPRSGDLSVYWYQQSLDQGLQFLIQYYNGEERAKGNILERFSAQQFPDLHSELNLSSLELGDSALYFCASSSDGKRTDTQYFGPGTRLTVL.

The chain combines TRBV4-1 with TRBJ1-2; D is ambiguous. There are 14 residues in the CDR3. Germline V gene sequence: CDR1 MGHRA, CDR2 YSYEKL. The V gene lost 8 bases and the J gene lost 4 bases, with 17 bases spanning the gap. This chain's CDR3 is CASCPDADLYGYTF. DNA of the CDR3: TGCGCCAGCTGCCCGGACGCCGACCTCTATGGCTACACCTTC.

The chain joins TRBV30 to TRBJ1-5; no clear D. The CDR3 is 13 residues long. Germline assignment: CDR1 GTSNPN and CDR2 SVGIG (reference sequence). Deletions cut 4 bases from V and 4 bases from J, with 11 bases between. DNA for the CDR3: TGTGCCTGGACCAGAGGGCCGAATCAGCCCCAGCATTTT. It specifies CAWTRGPNQPQHF.

The chain employs TRBV10-3 and TRBJ1-2; TRBD1 aligns across 10 bases. The CDR3 loop spans 13 amino acids. CDR1 is ENHRY, CDR2 SYGVKD, per germline. V trimming: 8 bases; J trimming: 4 bases; junction bases outside the gene matches: 4. The DNA of the CDR3 is TGTGCCATCGCCGGGACAGGGGTCTATGGCTACACCTTC. Amino acid sequence: CAIAGTGVYGYTF.

This rearrangement joins TRBV6-6 to TRBJ2-5; no clear D. The better agreement between TRBJ2-7 and the DNA end casts doubt on the J call. From germline, CDR1 is MNHNY and CDR2 SVGAGI (reference sequence). This CDR3 has 13 amino acids. CDR3 DNA sequence: TGTGCCAGCAGCCCCGGGTCCAACTACGAGCAGTACTTC. Amino acid sequence: CASSPGSNYEQYF.

A few counts support this clone. This chain links TRBV4-3 with TRBJ2-1; TRBD2 aligns across 7 bases. This CDR3 has 15 amino acids. The V and J ends lost 0 bases and 6 bases, in that order; junction bases with no gene match: 5. The germline CDR1 and CDR2 sequences are LGHNA and YSLEER. The CDR3 DNA reads as TGCGCCAGCAGCCAAGAGCTAGCGGCGGGCAATGAGCAGTTCTTC. The encoded protein is CASSQELAAGNEQFF.

The chain has TRBV2 and TRBJ2-3; 8 bases map to TRBD2. CDR3 length: 14 residues. V lost 6 bases and J lost 6; bases outside the gene matches: 8. Germline CDR1 and CDR2: SNHLY and FYNNEI. The CDR3 DNA reads TGTGCCAGCAGAGCTTCCGGGACTAGGGATACGCAGTATTTT. Protein product: CASRASGTRDTQYF.

This clone was observed a handful of times. The chain carries TRBV14 and TRBJ2-1; tentatively, D is TRBD1 or TRBD2 (5 bases each). Trimming removed 5 bases at V and 10 bases at J, with 9 bases between. The germline V gene has CDR1 SGHDN and CDR2 FVKESK. The CDR3 has 11 amino acids. CDR3 DNA sequence: TGTGCCAGCAGCAACCGGGACGAGCAGTTCTTC. Its translation is CASSNRDEQFF.

The chain joins TRBV7-9 to TRBJ2-1; the D gene is possibly TRBD2 (6 bases). The CDR3 has 13 residues. Germline values: CDR1 SEHNR, CDR2 FQNEAQ (reference sequence). Trimming took off 2 bases at V and 7 bases at J, with 9 bases between the two ends. The CDR3 is CASSLTSWNEQFF. DNA for the CDR3: TGTGCCAGCAGCTTAACTAGCTGGAATGAGCAGTTCTTC.

The gene calls are TRBV7-2 and TRBJ2-1; either TRBD1 or TRBD2 may fit D (5 bases each). V lost 4 bases to trimming and J lost 0 bases, with 19 bases between them. The CDR3 extends over 18 amino acids. Germline V gene sequence: CDR1 SGHTA, CDR2 FQGNSA. CDR3 sequence reads: CASSSRGRSGSSYNEQFF. The CDR3, as DNA: TGTGCCAGCAGCTCAAGGGGACGGTCAGGGAGCTCCTACAATGAGCAGTTCTTC.

A word on this clone: This specimen includes other DNA sequences encoding the same CDR3. The chain carries TRBV7-9 and TRBJ2-5; D unresolved. There are 12 residues in the CDR3. Germline CDR1 reads SEHNR; CDR2 reads FQNEAQ (reference sequence). The V gene lost 0 bases and the J gene lost 5 bases, with 4 bases spanning the gap. The CDR3 is CASSLAVETQYF. DNA of the CDR3: TGTGCCAGCAGCTTAGCTGTGGAGACCCAGTACTTC.

CDR3 sequence: CASSLGAGTAYGYTF. CDR3 DNA: TGTGCCAGCAGCTTAGGCGCGGGCACGGCTTATGGCTACACCTTC. V and J are TRBV7-2 and TRBJ1-2, with D hard to call. Germline assignment: CDR1 SGHTA and CDR2 FQGNSA. The CDR3 loop spans 15 amino acids. The germline V and J ends were trimmed by 1 base and 5 bases, with 14 bases remaining between them. The full variable domain, its missing parts supplied by reference TRBV7-2 and TRBJ1-2, is GAGVSQSPSNKVTEKGKDVELRCDPISGHTALYWYRQSLGQGLEFLIYFQGNSAPDKSGLPSDRFSAERTGGSVSTLTIQRTQQEDSAVYLCASSLGAGTAYGYTFGSGTRLTVV.

The CDR3 loop is CASSRQPRADTQYF. The CDR3 DNA sequence: TGTGCCAGCAGTAGACAGCCGAGGGCAGATACGCAGTATTTT. The chain is built from TRBV7-3 and TRBJ2-3, with D perhaps being TRBD1 or TRBD2 (5 bases each). V was trimmed by 6 bases and J by 4 bases, leaving 14 bases between them. The CDR3 spans 14 residues. Germline CDR1 reads SGHTA; CDR2 reads FQGTGA.

The V gene is TRBV6-1, the J gene TRBJ2-7; the match to TRBD1 covers 7 bases. V lost 5 bases and J lost 3; bases outside the gene matches: 7. The length of the CDR3 is 14 residues. Germline assignment: CDR1 MNHNS and CDR2 SASEGT. The CDR3 nucleotides are TGTGCCAGCAGTCCGACAGGGTATGGCTACGAGCAGTACTTC. This encodes CASSPTGYGYEQYF.

Concerning this clone: Other DNA variants within this sample encode the same CDR3. This rearrangement joins TRBV29-1 to TRBJ1-1, with 9 bases matching TRBD1. The germline CDR1 and CDR2 sequences are SQVTM and ANQGSEA. The CDR3 covers 12 residues. Germline trimming cut 7 bases from V and 5 bases from J; bases unmatched to any gene: 5. This chain's CDR3 is CSAGQGRTEAFF. CDR3 bases: TGCAGCGCAGGACAGGGGAGGACTGAAGCTTTCTTT.

The rearrangement joins TRBV28 to TRBJ2-3, with TRBD2 matching over 9 bases. Germline lookup yields CDR1 MDHEN and CDR2 SYDVKM. This CDR3 comprises 16 residues. After removal of 4 bases from V and 5 bases from J, the junction contained 10 bases not matched to a gene. The CDR3 is CASSSLSGSQRDTQYF. In DNA, the CDR3 is TGTGCCAGCAGTTCACTTAGCGGGAGTCAGAGAGATACGCAGTATTTT.